Described below is a single T cell receptor (beta chain) sequence and its context. The antigen is undetermined. The data were taken from a study of T cell responses to AZD1222 COVID-19 vaccine. Background on the study: Second-dose intervals of approximately 4 or approximately 12 weeks were pooled.

The CDR3 has 15 amino acids. V dropped 5 bases and J dropped 5 bases, with 13 bases sitting between them. Germline V lookup: CDR1 SEHNR, CDR2 FQNEAQ (reference sequence). Sequencing was performed with immunoSEQ multiplex PCR; in TCRdb, only in-frame clones are kept and a portion is missing. The table shows some 190,000 clones, with over 75% occurring only once. Study-wide results and limits: Just a handful of AZD1222 recipients tested seropositive at baseline. Two doses of AZD1222 preceded a rise in Spike-specific TCR breadth and depth.

The sequences come from peripheral blood, collected on day 0 of AZD1222 vaccination. The origin of this receptor is an adult in good health. This rearrangement joins TRBV7-9 to TRBJ1-6; D gene uncertain. The CDR3 here is CASSLEGLNNSPLHF. CDR3 DNA: TGTGCCAGCAGCCTAGAAGGTCTCAATAATTCACCCCTCCACTTT. The variable domain in full, with the rest retrieved from reference TRBV7-9 and TRBJ1-6, is DTGVSQNPRHKITKRGQNVTFRCDPISEHNRLYWYRQTLGQGPEFLTYFQNEAQLEKSRLLSDRFSAERPKGSFSTLEIQRTEQGDSAMYLCASSLEGLNNSPLHFGNGTRLTVT.